Following are 30 T cell receptor beta chains from one sample sequenced in a study of blood T cell repertoires in COVID-19. Some clones are missing from TCRdb's copy, which holds only in-frame ones; the method was immunoSEQ multiplex PCR. Among fewer than 85,000 clones listed, around 90% were seen once. The sample taken for sequencing was peripheral blood. Receptors originate from a human donor in a cohort sampled during active COVID-19.

The chain combines TRBV2 with TRBJ2-7; no firm D call. The CDR3 covers 14 residues. Trimming took 8 bases from V and 4 from J, leaving 18 bases between them. In germline, CDR1 is SNHLY, CDR2 FYNNEI. CDR3 sequence reads: CASGPPPVPYEQYF. The CDR3 coding sequence is TGTGCCAGCGGCCCTCCCCCCGTCCCATACGAGCAGTACTTC.

This clone was seen a few times. This rearrangement joins TRBV9 to TRBJ1-5; D is uncertain. Germline V gene lookup returns CDR1 SGDLS and CDR2 YYNGEE. Trimming took off 0 bases at V and 0 bases at J, with 7 bases between the two ends. The CDR3 has 15 amino acids. This CDR3 is CASSVGPVSNQPQHF. The CDR3 DNA reads TGTGCCAGCAGCGTAGGCCCGGTTAGCAATCAGCCCCAGCATTTT. The variable domain in full, completed from reference TRBV9 and TRBJ1-5, reads DSGVTQTPKHLITATGQRVTLRCSPRSGDLSVYWYQQSLDQGLQFLIQYYNGEERAKGNILERFSAQQFPDLHSELNLSSLELGDSALYFCASSVGPVSNQPQHFGDGTRLSIL.

The CDR3 DNA sequence: TGTGCCAGCAGTACCCAGGGGGAACAGCCCCAGCATTTT. Translated: CASSTQGEQPQHF. The chain is built from TRBV2 and TRBJ1-5, with 7 bases lining up with TRBD1. Germline CDR1 is SNHLY and CDR2 is FYNNEI. Trimming took 5 bases from V and 7 from J; bases not matched to a gene: 5. This CDR3 is 13 amino acids long.

In this sample, this clone turned up once. The chain couples TRBV11-2 to TRBJ2-7; perhaps TRBD1 as D (6 bases). CDR3 length: 14 residues. V was trimmed by 5 bases and J by 2 bases, leaving 13 bases between them. Looked up from germline, CDR1 is SGHAT and CDR2 is FQNNGV. CDR3 residues: CASSLYGQTYEQYF. As DNA, the CDR3 is TGTGCCAGCAGCCTATACGGACAGACCTACGAGCAGTACTTC.

V gene TRBV5-1 combines with J gene TRBJ1-4; a weak D match, TRBD1 (6 bases). Looked up from germline, CDR1 is SGHRS and CDR2 is YFSETQ. V lost 2 bases, J lost 8 bases, and 10 bases lay in between. The CDR3 sequence is 13 residues long. The CDR3 bases are TGCGCCAGCAGCTTAGGGGGGGCGGAAAAACTGTTTTTT. Amino acids: CASSLGGAEKLFF.

The rearrangement joins TRBV11-2 to TRBJ2-7; D is ambiguous. The CDR3 contains 15 residues. Trimming shortened V by 4 bases and J by 2 bases, and 15 bases separated the two germline ends. Per germline, CDR1 SGHAT and CDR2 FQNNGV. CDR3 coding DNA: TGTGCCAGCAGCTCGACCCGTACACTAACCTACGAGCAGTACTTC. This sequence encodes CASSSTRTLTYEQYF.

The V gene is TRBV4-1, the J gene TRBJ1-2; no firm D call. Germline assignment: CDR1 MGHRA and CDR2 YSYEKL. V lost 0 bases, J lost 4 bases, and 12 bases lay in between. This CDR3 has 15 amino acids. CDR3 nucleotide sequence: TGCGCCAGCAGCCAAGATAGTGGAGTCGGCTATGGCTACACCTTC. Protein sequence: CASSQDSGVGYGYTF.

This clone was picked up one time. The rearrangement links TRBV6-4 to TRBJ1-4; 10 nucleotides line up with TRBD1. Germline V gene sequence: CDR1 MRHNA, CDR2 SNTAGT. V trimming: 6 bases; J trimming: 2 bases; junction bases outside the gene matches: 15. The CDR3 loop spans 19 amino acids. The CDR3 bases are TGTGCCAGCAGAGTTAACTCCGGGACAGGGGTTTATACTAATGAAAAACTGTTTTTT. It specifies CASRVNSGTGVYTNEKLFF.

The gene calls are TRBV3-1 (or the pseudogene TRBV3-2) and TRBJ1-2; TRBD1 matches at 12 bases. Germline loops: CDR1 LGHDT, CDR2 YNNKEL (reference sequence). Trimming cost V 4 bases and J 7 bases; bases outside gene matches: 10. The CDR3 has 16 residues. The CDR3 sequence: CASSRSWGQGAGGYTF. Here the CDR3 DNA reads TGTGCCAGCAGCCGGTCCTGGGGACAGGGGGCAGGTGGCTACACCTTC.

The gene calls are TRBV19 and TRBJ2-2; D might be TRBD1 (5 bases). Between the trimmed V and J ends, which lost 7 bases and 4 bases, there was a span of 16 bases. CDR1 is LNHDA and CDR2 is SQIVND in the germline V gene (reference sequence). The CDR3 extends over 15 amino acids. As DNA, the CDR3 is TGTGCCAGTACCACTCTGGGGCGAGTCACCGGGGAGCTGTTTTTT. This gives the protein CASTTLGRVTGELFF.

About this clone: This sample includes further DNA sequences coding for the same CDR3. The chain joins TRBV5-8 to TRBJ2-7, with a weak D call TRBD2 (5 bases). V lost 4 bases, J lost 4 bases, and 15 bases lay in between. The CDR3 is 14 amino acids. Looked up from germline, CDR1 is SGHTS and CDR2 is YDEGEE. The CDR3 reads CASSLGSLVYEQYF. The CDR3 bases are TGTGCCAGCAGCCTGGGGAGTTTGGTATACGAGCAGTACTTC.

This sequence joins TRBV6-5 and TRBJ1-2, with D maybe TRBD1 (6 bases). The CDR3 contains 14 residues. Germline lookup yields CDR1 MNHEY and CDR2 SVGAGI. V lost 5 bases, J lost 4 bases, and 14 bases lay in between. CDR3 in amino acids: CASSRSTGSYGYTF. The CDR3 nucleotides are TGTGCCAGCAGTCGAAGTACAGGGAGCTATGGCTACACCTTC.

This rearrangement joins TRBV9 to TRBJ1-6; D call uncertain. The CDR3 sequence is 13 residues long. Trimming removed 0 bases at V and 7 bases at J, with 5 bases between. In germline, CDR1 is SGDLS, CDR2 YYNGEE. CDR3 residues: CASSVVLNSPLHF. The CDR3 nucleotides are TGTGCCAGCAGCGTAGTCTTGAATTCACCCCTCCACTTT.

This chain connects TRBV6-6 to TRBJ1-5; maybe TRBD1 (5 bases). This CDR3 is built from 16 residues. In germline, CDR1 is MNHNY, CDR2 SVGAGI (reference sequence). Trimming took 5 bases from V and 2 from J, leaving 16 bases between them. The CDR3 protein is CASSPLGTGGNQPQHF. In DNA form, the CDR3 reads TGTGCCAGCAGTCCCTTGGGGACGGGGGGCAATCAGCCCCAGCATTTT.

The chain combines TRBV25-1 with TRBJ2-2; TRBD1 matches 7 bases. The V gene end was trimmed by 4 bases and the J gene end by 6 bases; junction bases not matched to a gene: 2. The CDR3 extends over 13 amino acids. From germline, CDR1 is MGHDK and CDR2 SYGVNS. The CDR3 sequence: CASSGQGAGELFF. The DNA of the CDR3 is TGTGCCAGCAGTGGACAGGGCGCCGGGGAGCTGTTTTTT.

The gene calls are TRBV2 and TRBJ1-6; 7 bases line up with TRBD1. CDR3 length: 17 amino acids. Trimming at V came to 6 bases and at J to 0 bases, leaving 8 bases not matched to a gene. The V gene's germline CDR1 is SNHLY and CDR2 FYNNEI. Here the CDR3 reads CASSFRGQSSYNSPLHF. The CDR3 region has the DNA TGTGCCAGCAGCTTTAGGGGACAGAGCTCCTATAATTCACCCCTCCACTTT. The full variable domain, completed using reference TRBV2 and TRBJ1-6, is EPEVTQTPSHQVTQMGQEVILRCVPISNHLYFYWYRQILGQKVEFLVSFYNNEISEKSEIFDDQFSVERPDGSNFTLKIRSTKLEDSAMYFCASSFRGQSSYNSPLHFGNGTRLTVT.

The CDR3 protein is CASSIEANTEAFF. In nucleotides, the CDR3 is TGTGCCAGCAGCATAGAAGCAAACACTGAAGCTTTCTTT. The chain recombines TRBV7-9 with TRBJ1-1; no definite D call. Germline V gives CDR1 SEHNR, CDR2 FQNEAQ (reference sequence). V was cut by 5 bases and J by 2 bases, with 9 bases left in between. This CDR3 region has 13 residues.

This chain joins TRBV5-4 and TRBJ2-5; no firm D call. Germline CDR1 reads SGHNT; CDR2 reads YYREEE (reference sequence). This CDR3 has 14 residues. Between the trimmed V and J ends, which lost 0 bases and 0 bases, there was a span of 6 bases. The CDR3 DNA is TGTGCCAGCAGCTTGGACGGGTACCAAGAGACCCAGTACTTC. Translation gives CASSLDGYQETQYF.

The rearrangement joins TRBV27 to TRBJ2-3; 8 nucleotides agree with TRBD1. V was pared by 7 bases and J by 2 bases, with 5 bases of the junction left unmatched. Germline V lookup: CDR1 MNHEY, CDR2 SMNVEV (reference sequence). The CDR3 has 14 residues. CDR3 coding DNA: TGTGCCAGCACCCGGGACAGGAACACAGATACGCAGTATTTT. It codes for CASTRDRNTDTQYF.

The V call is TRBV4-1, the J call TRBJ1-3; D remains unclear. This CDR3 contains 16 residues. The V gene lost 0 bases and the J gene lost 0 bases, with 9 bases spanning the gap. Germline lookup yields CDR1 MGHRA and CDR2 YSYEKL. CDR3 loop: CASSQESRSSGNTIYF. The CDR3 nucleotides read TGCGCCAGCAGCCAAGAGTCTCGGAGCTCTGGAAACACCATATATTTT.

This clone was counted a few times. The same CDR3 arises from other DNA sequences in this sample as well. J is TRBJ2-3 and V is TRBV9; a weak D match, TRBD2 (7 bases). The CDR3 loop spans 15 amino acids. Germline V CDR1 and CDR2: SGDLS, YYNGEE. The V end lost 3 bases, the J end lost 0 bases, and 11 bases lay between the germline ends. This chain's CDR3 is CASSDRGASTDTQYF. The CDR3 coding sequence is TGTGCCAGCAGCGACCGGGGGGCGAGCACAGATACGCAGTATTTT.

The CDR3 nucleotides read TGTGCCAGCAGTGAAGCGCTATCAGGGGGGCGAGGGACCGGGGAGCTGTTTTTT. Its protein product is CASSEALSGGRGTGELFF. The J gene is TRBJ2-2, the V gene TRBV6-1, with D possibly TRBD1 on 7 matching bases. The V end was cut by 0 bases, the J end by 5 bases, with 19 bases between. CDR3 length: 18 amino acids. Germline CDR1 reads MNHNS; CDR2 reads SASEGT.

This CDR3 is CASSRSDSFYTDTQYF. Written as DNA, the CDR3 is TGTGCCAGTAGTCGCTCGGACAGTTTTTACACAGATACGCAGTATTTT. The rearrangement links TRBV19 to TRBJ2-3, with D maybe TRBD1 (6 bases). The CDR3 loop spans 16 amino acids. CDR1 and CDR2 (germline): LNHDA, SQIVND (reference sequence). V was shortened by 5 bases and J by 2 bases, with 17 bases between the two germline ends.

The rearrangement links TRBV10-1 to TRBJ2-7; TRBD1 might be the D (5 bases). The CDR3 has 13 amino acids. CDR1 and CDR2 from the germline V gene are WNHNN and SYGVQD (reference sequence). Trimming cost V 0 bases and J 6 bases, with 9 bases left between them. CDR3 sequence: CASSESTVGEQYF. DNA for the CDR3: TGCGCCAGCAGTGAGTCGACAGTGGGCGAGCAGTACTTC.

V gene TRBV7-8 combines with J gene TRBJ1-4; TRBD1 matches 7 bases. The CDR3 runs to 14 residues. V shed 5 bases, J shed 5 bases, and the junction held 5 bases outside the gene matches. Germline assignment: CDR1 SGHVS and CDR2 FQNEAQ. Here the CDR3 reads CASSQGQLNEKLFF. CDR3 nucleotide sequence: TGTGCCAGCAGCCAGGGACAGCTGAATGAAAAACTGTTTTTT.

The chain uses TRBV24-1 and TRBJ2-3; 7 bases match TRBD2. There are 14 residues in the CDR3. Unmatched junction bases numbered 3, after V lost 5 bases and J lost 2 bases. Germline V gives CDR1 KGHDR, CDR2 SFDVKD. CDR3 DNA sequence: TGTGCCACCAGTGGACGGGGGGTCACAGATACGCAGTATTTT. Translating it yields CATSGRGVTDTQYF.

The genes are TRBV6-4 and TRBJ2-3; 11 bases agree with TRBD1. V shed 2 bases, J shed 5 bases, and the junction held 0 bases outside the gene matches. The V gene's germline CDR1 is MRHNA and CDR2 SNTAGT. The CDR3 has 14 amino acids. This CDR3 reads CASSDGTGGDTQYF. CDR3 bases: TGTGCCAGCAGTGACGGGACAGGGGGAGATACGCAGTATTTT.

This sequence joins TRBV28 and TRBJ2-6; the match to TRBD1 covers 9 bases. V lost 5 bases to trimming and J lost 2 bases; unmatched junction nucleotides: 10. Per the germline V gene, CDR1 is MDHEN and CDR2 is SYDVKM. The CDR3 runs 18 residues. The CDR3 is CASSPPGQGRPGANVLTF. The CDR3 DNA reads TGTGCCAGCAGTCCACCGGGACAGGGAAGGCCTGGGGCCAACGTCCTGACTTTC.

The V call is TRBV29-1, the J call TRBJ2-7; 8 bases map to TRBD1. CDR3 length: 13 amino acids. J lost 2 bases, V lost 5 bases, and 5 bases had no gene match. Germline V gene data show CDR1 as SQVTM and CDR2 as ANQGSEA. CDR3 in DNA: TGCAGCGTTCGGACAGGGCCTACCTACGAGCAGTACTTC. Its protein product is CSVRTGPTYEQYF.

The CDR3, as DNA: TGCGCCAGCAGCCAAGCTGGAGGACTAGCGGGAGGGACGCAGTATTTT. Its translation: CASSQAGGLAGGTQYF. The genes are TRBV4-1 and TRBJ2-3, with 15 bases lining up with TRBD2. CDR3 length: 16 amino acids. V was clipped by 1 base and J by 9 bases; unmatched bases: 5. CDR1 and CDR2 from the germline V gene are MGHRA and YSYEKL.